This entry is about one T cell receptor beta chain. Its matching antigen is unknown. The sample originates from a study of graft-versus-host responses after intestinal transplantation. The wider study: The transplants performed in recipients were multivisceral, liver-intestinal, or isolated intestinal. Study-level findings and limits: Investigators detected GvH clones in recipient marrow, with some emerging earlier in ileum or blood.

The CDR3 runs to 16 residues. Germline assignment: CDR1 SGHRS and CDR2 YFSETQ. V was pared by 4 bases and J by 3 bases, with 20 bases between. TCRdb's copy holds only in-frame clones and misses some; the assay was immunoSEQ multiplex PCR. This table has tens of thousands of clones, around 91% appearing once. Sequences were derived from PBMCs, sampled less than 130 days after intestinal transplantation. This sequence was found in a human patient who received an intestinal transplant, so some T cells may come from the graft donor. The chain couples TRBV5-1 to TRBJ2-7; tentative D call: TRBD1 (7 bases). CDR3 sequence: CASSQGGRAPIYEQYF. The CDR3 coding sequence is TGCGCCAGCAGCCAGGGGGGTAGGGCGCCTATCTACGAGCAGTACTTC. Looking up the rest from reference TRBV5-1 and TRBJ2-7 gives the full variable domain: KAGVTQTPRYLIKTRGQQVTLSCSPISGHRSVSWYQQTPGQGLQFLFEYFSETQRNKGNFPGRFSGRQFSNSRSEMNVSTLELGDSALYLCASSQGGRAPIYEQYFGPGTRLTVT.